This T cell receptor beta chain was obtained from a study of cytomegalovirus exposure and HLA in healthy donors. The study's findings and limits: TCR beta chains numbering more than 150 were designated cytomegalovirus-associated.

Worth noting for this clone: Antigen unknown.

The germline V gene has CDR1 MDHEN and CDR2 SYDVKM. V was trimmed by 7 bases and J by 6 bases, leaving 13 bases between them. This CDR3 contains 13 residues. Primers: 60 Vbeta forward and 13 Jbeta reverse. The repertoire was sequenced with immunoSEQ multiplex PCR; TCRdb's copy has only in-frame clones and lacks some. The data contain under 150,000 clones, almost 80% of them singletons. The TCR originated in a middle-aged woman in good health and CMV-seropositive. Material: PBMCs. The V gene is TRBV28, the J gene TRBJ1-5, with TRBD1 as a possible D gene (5 bases). For the CDR3, the DNA is TGTGCCAGCACCGTCGGGGGGGTTCAGCCCCAGCATTTT. Translated, it gives CASTVGGVQPQHF.